One sample yielded the 22 T cell receptor beta chains listed below, sequenced in a study of cytomegalovirus exposure and HLA in healthy donors. 60 Vbeta and 13 Jbeta primers were used in PCR. TCRdb's table, derived via immunoSEQ multiplex PCR, lists solely in-frame clones and lacks some. Among 90,000 to 120,000 clones listed, around 69% were seen once. Sample: PBMCs. The receptors originated from a man aged 18 to 30 in good health and CMV-seronegative.

This clone has a handful of counts. The chain combines TRBV12-2 with TRBJ2-2; TRBD1, as called in the table, went unchecked against the DNA. TRBV12-2 is a recognized pseudogene. This CDR3 has 19 amino acids. In DNA form, the CDR3 reads TGTGCAAGTCGCCCGAGGTTGCTGTCCGGGACACCGAACACCGGGGAGCTGTTTTTT. Amino acid sequence: CASRPRLLSGTPNTGELFF.

The J gene is TRBJ2-2, the V gene TRBV5-4, with D perhaps matching TRBD1 (6 bases). V lost 1 base and J 5 bases, leaving 12 bases between the germline ends. Germline CDR1 SGHNT, CDR2 YYREEE (reference sequence). The length of the CDR3 is 15 residues. DNA of the CDR3: TGTGCCAGCAGCTTGCAGGGGATGGGGACCGGGGAGCTGTTTTTT. Translated, it gives CASSLQGMGTGELFF.

V gene TRBV9 combines with J gene TRBJ2-2, with a possible D match to TRBD1 (6 bases). Germline CDR1 and CDR2: SGDLS and YYNGEE. The CDR3 is 16 residues long. Trimming cost V 6 bases and J 7 bases, with 22 bases left between them. The CDR3 loop reads CASTPLTGGGSGELFF. The CDR3, as DNA: TGTGCCAGCACCCCTTTGACAGGAGGTGGTAGCGGGGAGCTGTTTTTT. The variable domain in full, with the rest retrieved from reference TRBV9 and TRBJ2-2, is DSGVTQTPKHLITATGQRVTLRCSPRSGDLSVYWYQQSLDQGLQFLIQYYNGEERAKGNILERFSAQQFPDLHSELNLSSLELGDSALYFCASTPLTGGGSGELFFGEGSRLTVL.

The V call is TRBV4-3, the J call TRBJ2-3; the match to TRBD2 covers 10 bases. Germline CDR1 and CDR2: LGHNA and YSLEER. This CDR3 has 17 residues. V trimming: 4 bases; J trimming: 2 bases; junction bases outside the gene matches: 9. As DNA, the CDR3 is TGCGCCAGCAGCCCACGGTATAGCGGGGGGCCCACAGATACGCAGTATTTT. Translation gives CASSPRYSGGPTDTQYF.

The rearrangement links TRBV6-5 to TRBJ2-7; 8 bases line up with TRBD1. The CDR3 runs to 14 residues. V trimming: 8 bases; J trimming: 3 bases; junction bases outside the gene matches: 9. From germline, CDR1 is MNHEY and CDR2 SVGAGI. The CDR3 DNA is TGTGCCAGCTCACCGGGACAGGCCCTCTACGAGCAGTACTTC. This encodes CASSPGQALYEQYF.

The rearrangement links TRBV7-6 to TRBJ1-1; maybe TRBD1 (6 bases). V was cut by 1 base and J by 11 bases, with 17 bases left in between. The germline gives CDR1 SGHVS, CDR2 FNYEAQ. The CDR3 sequence is 14 residues long. CDR3 bases: TGTGCCAGCAGCTTAGGCGCGGGGGGCGGTAAGGCTTTCTTT. Protein product: CASSLGAGGGKAFF.

This rearrangement joins TRBV7-2 to TRBJ2-1; tentatively, D is TRBD2 (6 bases). This CDR3 region has 13 residues. Germline CDR1 and CDR2: SGHTA and FQGNSA. Trimming pared 2 bases from V and 9 bases from J, leaving 11 bases between. CDR3 sequence (DNA): TGTGCCAGCAGCTTACGACCCGGGGGTGAGCAGTTCTTC. Translation gives CASSLRPGGEQFF.

The V gene is TRBV19, the J gene TRBJ1-1; D gene unclear. CDR3 length: 13 amino acids. With 4 bases removed from V and 5 bases from J, the gap between germline ends came to 11 bases. The V gene's germline CDR1 is LNHDA and CDR2 SQIVND (reference sequence). The CDR3 sequence is CASSTGRGTEAFF. CDR3 nucleotides: TGTGCCAGTAGTACTGGGCGGGGAACTGAAGCTTTCTTT. Drawing the rest from reference TRBV19 and TRBJ1-1, the complete variable domain is DGGITQSPKYLFRKEGQNVTLSCEQNLNHDAMYWYRQDPGQGLRLIYYSQIVNDFQKGDIAEGYSVSREKKESFPLTVTSAQKNPTAFYLCASSTGRGTEAFFGQGTRLTVV.

The V call is TRBV4-3, the J call TRBJ2-1; 7 nucleotides align to TRBD2. Per the germline V gene, CDR1 is LGHNA and CDR2 is YSLEER. The CDR3 loop spans 15 amino acids. V lost 4 bases to trimming and J lost 2 bases; unmatched junction nucleotides: 5. This chain's CDR3 is CASSLDAGAYNEQFF. The CDR3 DNA sequence: TGCGCCAGCAGCCTGGACGCGGGGGCCTACAATGAGCAGTTCTTC.

This clone turned up a few times. The chain uses TRBV4-1 and TRBJ1-1; D is uncertain. V was pared by 3 bases and J by 11 bases, with 22 bases between. Looked up from germline, CDR1 is MGHRA and CDR2 is YSYEKL. The CDR3 loop spans 15 amino acids. This CDR3 is CASSHRVTGVREAFF. CDR3 bases: TGCGCCAGCAGCCACCGCGTGACCGGCGTGCGGGAGGCTTTCTTT.

This sequence joins TRBV14 and TRBJ1-2; D unclear. Germline V lookup: CDR1 SGHDN, CDR2 FVKESK. Trimming removed 0 bases from V and 2 bases from J, with 7 bases in between. CDR3 length equals 14 residues. CDR3 residues: CASSQDRRNYGYTF. The CDR3 coding sequence is TGTGCCAGCAGCCAAGACAGGCGAAACTATGGCTACACCTTC.

This sequence joins TRBV4-2 and TRBJ2-6, with D uncertain. The CDR3 covers 15 residues. V was pared by 4 bases and J by 2 bases, with 9 bases between. Looked up from germline, CDR1 is LGHNA and CDR2 is YNFKEQ. The CDR3 protein is CASSPPGPGANVLTF. Written as DNA, the CDR3 is TGTGCCAGCAGCCCCCCAGGCCCTGGGGCCAACGTCCTGACTTTC.

The rearrangement links TRBV18 to TRBJ2-3; D perhaps matches TRBD1 (6 bases). The V end lost 3 bases, the J end lost 2 bases, and 9 bases lay between the germline ends. The CDR3 extends over 14 amino acids. CDR1 and CDR2 from the germline V gene are KGHSH and LQKENI. CDR3 DNA sequence: TGTGCCAGCTCACCGACAGGCTTCACAGATACGCAGTATTTT. Encoded protein: CASSPTGFTDTQYF.

The chain joins TRBV27 to TRBJ2-7; 9 positions agree with TRBD1. Germline assignment: CDR1 MNHEY and CDR2 SMNVEV (reference sequence). After removal of 6 bases from V and 4 bases from J, the junction contained 7 bases not matched to a gene. This CDR3 contains 14 residues. This chain's CDR3 is CASSKGQGGYEQYF. In DNA, the CDR3 is TGTGCCAGCAGCAAGGGACAGGGAGGATACGAGCAGTACTTC.

The chain couples TRBV9 to TRBJ2-5; 10 bases are a match to TRBD1. The V and J ends lost 4 bases and 2 bases, in that order; junction bases with no gene match: 8. The CDR3 sequence is 16 residues long. CDR1 is SGDLS and CDR2 is YYNGEE in the germline V gene. The CDR3 DNA reads TGTGCCAGCAGCCCTCGGGACAGGGGAGGGCAAGAGACCCAGTACTTC. This codes for CASSPRDRGGQETQYF.

This clone has only one observation. V is TRBV28 and J is TRBJ1-1; no clear D gene. The CDR3 runs 14 residues. The germline V gene has CDR1 MDHEN and CDR2 SYDVKM. Trimming took off 5 bases at V and 12 bases at J, with 22 bases between the two ends. CDR3 in amino acids: CASSALGFRDITFF. CDR3 in DNA: TGTGCCAGCAGTGCTTTGGGTTTCAGAGACATCACTTTCTTT.

This chain links TRBV27 with TRBJ2-5; TRBD1 or TRBD2 may be the D gene (5 bases each). The assigned J gene may be wrong: the sequence end matches TRBJ2-7 better. From germline, CDR1 is MNHEY and CDR2 SMNVEV (reference sequence). The CDR3 loop spans 16 amino acids. The CDR3: CASRYPSVGDSYEQYF. The CDR3 DNA reads TGTGCCAGCAGATACCCTTCAGTGGGGGACTCCTACGAGCAGTACTTC.

A word on this clone: This same CDR3 is encoded by further DNA sequences in the sample. The rearrangement uses TRBV4-3 and TRBJ2-7, with D possibly being TRBD2 (6 bases). Trimming shortened V by 6 bases and J by 4 bases, and 16 bases separated the two germline ends. Looked up from germline, CDR1 is LGHNA and CDR2 is YSLEER. CDR3 size: 14 residues. Written as DNA, the CDR3 is TGCGCCAGCAGTCGAACCCGGGACTCATACGAGCAGTACTTC. Protein product: CASSRTRDSYEQYF.

The J gene is TRBJ2-3, the V gene TRBV7-8; 8 bases are a match to TRBD2. Germline-derived CDR1 and CDR2 are SGHVS and FQNEAQ. The CDR3 length is 14 residues. V shed 1 base, J shed 5 bases, and the junction held 2 bases outside the gene matches. The CDR3 DNA sequence: TGTGCCAGCAGCTTAGTCGCGGGGGGAGATACGCAGTATTTT. It is translated as CASSLVAGGDTQYF. Full variable domain (outside the CDR3, taken from reference TRBV7-8 and TRBJ2-3): GAGVSQSPRYKVAKRGQDVALRCDPISGHVSLFWYQQALGQGPEFLTYFQNEAQLDKSGLPSDRFFAERPEGSVSTLKIQRTQQEDSAVYLCASSLVAGGDTQYFGPGTRLTVL.

Comments on this clone: The germline gene is not matched at one end of the junction; a read error may be the cause. The V and J genes are TRBV7-9 and TRBJ2-3; no clear D. The CDR3 contains 12 residues. Germline CDR1 reads SEHNR; CDR2 reads FQNEAQ (reference sequence). Written as DNA, the CDR3 is TGTTCCAGCAGCCCAGACACAGATACGCAGTATTTT. Protein: CSSSPDTDTQYF.

V usage is TRBV2 and J usage is TRBJ2-3, with 8 bases aligning to TRBD2. Germline lookup yields CDR1 SNHLY and CDR2 FYNNEI. The CDR3 length is 14 residues. V lost 11 bases and J lost 3; bases outside the gene matches: 10. The CDR3: CARGGRERTDTQYF. The CDR3 nucleotides are TGTGCCCGGGGGGGCCGGGAGAGAACAGATACGCAGTATTTT.

For this clone: At one end the junction does not follow the germline gene, possibly because of a read error. The chain links TRBV7-9 to TRBJ2-7; D not certain. The CDR3 extends over 12 amino acids. The germline V gene encodes CDR1 SEHNR and CDR2 FQNEAQ (reference sequence). The CDR3 here is CSSSLVGSEQYF. As DNA, the CDR3 is TGTTCCAGCAGCTTAGTGGGCAGCGAGCAGTACTTC.